Here is one T cell receptor (beta chain) with its context. In the authors' methods: Reference gene primer amplification yielded estimated nucleated cell counts. Libraries were prepared by immunoSEQ multiplex PCR; TCRdb keeps only in-frame clonotypes and omits some of them. The D gene and trimming were derived from the DNA, and the V and J assignments and clone size from that table. The sample has some 120,000 clones, roughly 83% seen once; the top ten hold around 12%. The data stem from a study of blood T cell repertoires in COVID-19. The overall study: Both acute and convalescent COVID-19 samples were obtained from the United States, Italy and Spain. PBMCs, B-cell-depleted T cells, or T cells provided the cDNA or gDNA that made up the material.

The germline CDR1 and CDR2 sequences are LGHDT and YNNKEL (reference sequence). V trimming: 3 bases; J trimming: 6 bases; junction bases outside the gene matches: 4. The CDR3 length is 15 residues. The sequencing input was peripheral blood. The sequence derives from a woman in her 30s who had recovered from COVID-19. The V gene is TRBV3-1 (or the pseudogene TRBV3-2), the J gene TRBJ1-6, with TRBD1 matching over 8 bases. The CDR3 bases are TGTGCCAGCAGCCATTCTGGACAGGGTAATTCACCCCTCCACTTT. Protein product: CASSHSGQGNSPLHF.